The rows below give T cell receptor beta chains drawn from one sample of a study of T cells after yellow fever vaccination. TCRdb used MiXCR to reprocess the 5' RACE reads, holding one entry per CDR3 protein. There are some 350,000 distinct CDR3 sequences in the sample; about 4% occur only once, and 20% to 25% lies in the top ten. Here the sequenced sample was PBMCs, taken 5 days after the yellow fever booster vaccination. These receptors came from a man aged 18 to 30 who received the YFV17D yellow fever vaccine. The CDR3 runs from the conserved cysteine through the conserved F or W. Fields, in order: J gene, CDR3 length, V gene, clone size, D gene, CDR3 DNA, CDR3 protein. D genes are given only for firm matches. Clone size is shown for a subset of rows, as once, few, many or a class of expanded clone.

j_call: TRBJ2-1; cdr3_length: 16; v_call: TRBV20-1; clone_size: many; d_call: TRBD2; cdr3_nt: TGCAGTGCTAGAGGTCGAAAACTAGCGCTCTACAATGAGCAGTTCTTC; cdr3_aa: CSARGRKLALYNEQFF
j_call: TRBJ2-3; cdr3_length: 14; v_call: TRBV10-3; clone_size: many; d_call: TRBD1; cdr3_nt: TGTGCCATCAGTCGACAGGGCGCGGAAGATACGCAGTATTTT; cdr3_aa: CAISRQGAEDTQYF
j_call: TRBJ2-2; cdr3_length: 19; v_call: TRBV6-5; clone_size: .; d_call: TRBD1; cdr3_nt: TGTGCCAGCAGTTACTCACATTCGGGACAGGAAAGGGTTTCCGGGGAGCTGTTTTTT; cdr3_aa: CASSYSHSGQERVSGELFF
j_call: TRBJ1-1; cdr3_length: 14; v_call: TRBV6-1; clone_size: .; d_call: .; cdr3_nt: TGTGCCAGCAAGCAGGGGTTTGATGTCACTGAAGCTTTCTTT; cdr3_aa: CASKQGFDVTEAFF
j_call: TRBJ1-1; cdr3_length: 14; v_call: TRBV5-1; clone_size: many; d_call: .; cdr3_nt: TGCGCCAGCAGCTCCGGGGGGAGCACCACTGAAGCTTTCTTT; cdr3_aa: CASSSGGSTTEAFF
j_call: TRBJ1-1; cdr3_length: 14; v_call: TRBV28; clone_size: many; d_call: TRBD1; cdr3_nt: TGTGCCAGCTCAACCGGACAGGTGAACACTGAAGCTTTCTTT; cdr3_aa: CASSTGQVNTEAFF
j_call: TRBJ2-3; cdr3_length: 14; v_call: TRBV10-2; clone_size: few; d_call: TRBD1; cdr3_nt: TGCGCCAGCATTCCGGGACAGGTCACAGATACGCAGTATTTT; cdr3_aa: CASIPGQVTDTQYF
j_call: TRBJ2-7; cdr3_length: 14; v_call: TRBV7-2; clone_size: many; d_call: TRBD2; cdr3_nt: TGTGCCAGCAGTACCGTTGGTGCGGGGGGCGAGCAGTACTTC; cdr3_aa: CASSTVGAGGEQYF
j_call: TRBJ1-1; cdr3_length: 12; v_call: TRBV29-1; clone_size: few; d_call: .; cdr3_nt: TGCAGCGTTTCGAGGGGGTTCACTGAAGCTTTCTTT; cdr3_aa: CSVSRGFTEAFF
j_call: TRBJ1-2; cdr3_length: 18; v_call: TRBV30; clone_size: few; d_call: .; cdr3_nt: TGTGCCTGGAGTGCCCGACCCATCCGGTTGCGAGCTAACTATGGCTACACCTTC; cdr3_aa: CAWSARPIRLRANYGYTF
j_call: TRBJ2-3; cdr3_length: 12; v_call: TRBV4-1; clone_size: many; d_call: .; cdr3_nt: TGCGCCAGCAGCCAAGCGGGAGATACGCAGTATTTT; cdr3_aa: CASSQAGDTQYF
j_call: TRBJ2-5; cdr3_length: 15; v_call: TRBV5-4; clone_size: many; d_call: TRBD1; cdr3_nt: TGTGCCAGCAATTCCGGGACAGGACTCCAAGAGACCCAGTACTTC; cdr3_aa: CASNSGTGLQETQYF
j_call: TRBJ2-5; cdr3_length: 14; v_call: TRBV7-9; clone_size: many; d_call: TRBD2; cdr3_nt: TGTGCCAGCAGCTTATTCGGGGGGCAAGAGACCCAGTACTTC; cdr3_aa: CASSLFGGQETQYF
j_call: TRBJ2-3; cdr3_length: 16; v_call: TRBV6-6; clone_size: few; d_call: TRBD1; cdr3_nt: TGTGCCAGCGCTAACAGCTTGGGACAGGGACCAGATACGCAGTATTTT; cdr3_aa: CASANSLGQGPDTQYF